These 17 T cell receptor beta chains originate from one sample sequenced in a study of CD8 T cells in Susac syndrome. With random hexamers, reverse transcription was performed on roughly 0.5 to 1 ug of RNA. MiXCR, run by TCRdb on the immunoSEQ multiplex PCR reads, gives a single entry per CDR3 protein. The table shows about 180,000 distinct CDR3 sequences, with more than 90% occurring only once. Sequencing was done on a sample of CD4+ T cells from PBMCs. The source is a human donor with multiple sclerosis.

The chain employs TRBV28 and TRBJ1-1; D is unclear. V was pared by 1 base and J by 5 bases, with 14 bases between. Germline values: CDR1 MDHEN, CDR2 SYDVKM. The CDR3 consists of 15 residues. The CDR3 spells CASSLFLSYSTEAFF. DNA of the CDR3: TGTGCCAGCAGTTTATTCCTATCGTATTCGACTGAAGCTTTCTTT.

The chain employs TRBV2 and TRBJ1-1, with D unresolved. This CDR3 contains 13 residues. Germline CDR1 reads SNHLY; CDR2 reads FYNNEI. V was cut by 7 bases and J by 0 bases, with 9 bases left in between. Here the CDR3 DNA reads TGTGCCAGCATTATGGATATGAACACTGAAGCTTTCTTT. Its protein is CASIMDMNTEAFF.

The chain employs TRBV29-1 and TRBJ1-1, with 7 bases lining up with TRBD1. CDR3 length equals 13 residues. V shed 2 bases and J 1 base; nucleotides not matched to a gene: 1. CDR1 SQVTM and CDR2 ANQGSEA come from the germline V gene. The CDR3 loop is CSVERTGNTEAFF. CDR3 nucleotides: TGCAGCGTTGAAAGGACAGGGAACACTGAAGCTTTCTTT.

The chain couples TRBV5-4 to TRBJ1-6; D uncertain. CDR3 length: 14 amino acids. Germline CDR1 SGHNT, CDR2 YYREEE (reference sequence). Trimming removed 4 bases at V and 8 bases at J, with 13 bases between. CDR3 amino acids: CASSEPGGHSPLHF. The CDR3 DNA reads TGTGCCAGCAGCGAACCGGGAGGTCATTCACCCCTCCACTTT.

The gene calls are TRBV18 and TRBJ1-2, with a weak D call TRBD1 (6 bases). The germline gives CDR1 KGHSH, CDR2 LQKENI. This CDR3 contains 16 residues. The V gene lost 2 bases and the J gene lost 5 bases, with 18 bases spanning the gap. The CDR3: CASSPESLQGGYGYTF. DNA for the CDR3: TGTGCCAGCTCACCAGAGTCACTCCAAGGGGGATATGGCTACACCTTC. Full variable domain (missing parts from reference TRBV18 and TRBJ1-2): NAGVMQNPRHLVRRRGQEARLRCSPMKGHSHVYWYRQLPEEGLKFMVYLQKENIIDESGMPKERFSAEFPKEGPSILRIQQVVRGDSAAYFCASSPESLQGGYGYTFGSGTRLTVV.

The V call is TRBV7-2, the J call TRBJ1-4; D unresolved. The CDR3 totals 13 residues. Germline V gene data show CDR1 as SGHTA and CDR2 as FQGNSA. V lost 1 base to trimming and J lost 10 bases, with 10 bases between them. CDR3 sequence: CASSLGGGVKLFF. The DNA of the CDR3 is TGTGCCAGCAGCTTAGGGGGTGGGGTAAAACTGTTTTTT.

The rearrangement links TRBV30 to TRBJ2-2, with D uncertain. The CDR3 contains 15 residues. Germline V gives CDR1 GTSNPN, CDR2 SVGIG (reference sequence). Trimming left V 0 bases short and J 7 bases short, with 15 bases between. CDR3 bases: TGTGCCTGGAGTGTACTTGAGACCTTTAGCGGGGAGCTGTTTTTT. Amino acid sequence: CAWSVLETFSGELFF. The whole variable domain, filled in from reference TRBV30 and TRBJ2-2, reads SQTIHQWPATLVQPVGSPLSLECTVEGTSNPNLYWYRQAAGRGLQLLFYSVGIGQISSEVPQNLSASRPQDRQFILSSKKLLLSDSGFYLCAWSVLETFSGELFFGEGSRLTVL.

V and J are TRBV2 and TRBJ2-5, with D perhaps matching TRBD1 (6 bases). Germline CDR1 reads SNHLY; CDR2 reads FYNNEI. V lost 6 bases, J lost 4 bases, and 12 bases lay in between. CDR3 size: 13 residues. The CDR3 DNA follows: TGTGCCAGCAGGAGGGGGTTCTCAGAGACCCAGTACTTC. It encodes CASRRGFSETQYF. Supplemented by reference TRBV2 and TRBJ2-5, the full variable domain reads EPEVTQTPSHQVTQMGQEVILRCVPISNHLYFYWYRQILGQKVEFLVSFYNNEISEKSEIFDDQFSVERPDGSNFTLKIRSTKLEDSAMYFCASRRGFSETQYFGPGTRLLVL.

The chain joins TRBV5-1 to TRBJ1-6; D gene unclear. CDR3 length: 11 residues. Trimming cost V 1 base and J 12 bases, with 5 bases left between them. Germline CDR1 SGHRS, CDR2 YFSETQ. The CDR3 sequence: CASSLRGPLHF. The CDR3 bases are TGCGCCAGCAGCTTGCGTGGACCCCTCCACTTT.

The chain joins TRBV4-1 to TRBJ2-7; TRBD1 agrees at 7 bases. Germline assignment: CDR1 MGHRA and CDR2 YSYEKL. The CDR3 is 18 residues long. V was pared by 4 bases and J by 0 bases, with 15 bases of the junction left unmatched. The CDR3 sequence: CASSPLFSPGQSSYEQYF. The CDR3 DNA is TGCGCCAGCAGCCCCTTGTTTTCGCCGGGACAGAGCTCCTACGAGCAGTACTTC.

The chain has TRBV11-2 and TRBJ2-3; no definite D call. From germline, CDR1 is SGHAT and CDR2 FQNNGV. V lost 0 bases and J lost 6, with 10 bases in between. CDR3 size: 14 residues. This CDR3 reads CASSLDLGGDTQYF. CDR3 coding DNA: TGTGCCAGCAGCTTAGATCTAGGCGGCGATACGCAGTATTTT.

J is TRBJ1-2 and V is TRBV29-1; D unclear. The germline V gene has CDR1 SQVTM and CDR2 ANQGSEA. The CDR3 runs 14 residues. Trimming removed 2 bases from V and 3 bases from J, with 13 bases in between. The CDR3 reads CSVEHEGPYYGYTF. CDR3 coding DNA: TGCAGCGTTGAACACGAGGGTCCGTACTATGGCTACACCTTC.

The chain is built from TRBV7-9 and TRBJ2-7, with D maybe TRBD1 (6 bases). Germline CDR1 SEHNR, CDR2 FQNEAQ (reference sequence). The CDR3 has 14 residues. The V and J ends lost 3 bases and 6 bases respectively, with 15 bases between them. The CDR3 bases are TGTGCCAGCAGCTTGCAACAGGGTGCGGCCGAGCAGTACTTC. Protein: CASSLQQGAAEQYF.

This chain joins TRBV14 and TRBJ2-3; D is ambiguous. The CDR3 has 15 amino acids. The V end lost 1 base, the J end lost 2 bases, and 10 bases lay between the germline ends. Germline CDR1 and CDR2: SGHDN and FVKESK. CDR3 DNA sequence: TGTGCCAGCAGCCAAGGCTACAGTCCCACAGATACGCAGTATTTT. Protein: CASSQGYSPTDTQYF.

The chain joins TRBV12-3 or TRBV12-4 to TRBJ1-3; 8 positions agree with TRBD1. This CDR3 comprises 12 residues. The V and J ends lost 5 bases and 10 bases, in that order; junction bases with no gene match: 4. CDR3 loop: CASSLQGETIYF. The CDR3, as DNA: TGTGCCAGCAGTCTACAGGGGGAGACCATATATTTT.

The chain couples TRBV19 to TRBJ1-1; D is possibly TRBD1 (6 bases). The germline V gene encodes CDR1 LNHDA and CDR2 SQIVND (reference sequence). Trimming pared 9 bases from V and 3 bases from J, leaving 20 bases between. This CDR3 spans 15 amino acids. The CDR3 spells CASLPRGGRDTEAFF. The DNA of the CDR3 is TGTGCCAGCCTACCGCGGGGGGGCCGAGACACTGAAGCTTTCTTT.

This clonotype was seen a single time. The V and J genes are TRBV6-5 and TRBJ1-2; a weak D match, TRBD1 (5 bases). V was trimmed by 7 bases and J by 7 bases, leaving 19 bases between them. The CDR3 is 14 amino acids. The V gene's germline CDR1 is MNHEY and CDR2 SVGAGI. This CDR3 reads CASTTQGTYGGYTF. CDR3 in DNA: TGTGCCAGCACCACCCAGGGCACCTATGGTGGCTACACCTTC.